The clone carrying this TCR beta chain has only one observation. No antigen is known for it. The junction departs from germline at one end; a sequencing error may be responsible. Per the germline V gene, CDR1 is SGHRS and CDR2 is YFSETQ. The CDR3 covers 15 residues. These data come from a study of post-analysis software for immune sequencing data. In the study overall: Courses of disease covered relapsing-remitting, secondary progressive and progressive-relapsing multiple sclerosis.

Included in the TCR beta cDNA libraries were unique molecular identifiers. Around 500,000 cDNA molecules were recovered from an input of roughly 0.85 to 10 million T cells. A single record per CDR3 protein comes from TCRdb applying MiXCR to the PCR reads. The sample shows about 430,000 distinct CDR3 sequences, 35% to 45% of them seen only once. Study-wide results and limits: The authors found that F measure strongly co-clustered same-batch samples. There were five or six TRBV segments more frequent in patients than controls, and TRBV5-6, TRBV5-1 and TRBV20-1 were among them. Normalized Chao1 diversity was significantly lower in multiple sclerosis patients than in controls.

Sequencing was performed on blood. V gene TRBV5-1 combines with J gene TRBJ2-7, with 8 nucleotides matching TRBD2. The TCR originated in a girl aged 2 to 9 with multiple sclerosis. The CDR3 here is CASGLSGGASYEQYF. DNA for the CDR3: TGCGCCAGCGGCTTGTCCGGGGGGGCTAGCTACGAGCAGTACTTC.